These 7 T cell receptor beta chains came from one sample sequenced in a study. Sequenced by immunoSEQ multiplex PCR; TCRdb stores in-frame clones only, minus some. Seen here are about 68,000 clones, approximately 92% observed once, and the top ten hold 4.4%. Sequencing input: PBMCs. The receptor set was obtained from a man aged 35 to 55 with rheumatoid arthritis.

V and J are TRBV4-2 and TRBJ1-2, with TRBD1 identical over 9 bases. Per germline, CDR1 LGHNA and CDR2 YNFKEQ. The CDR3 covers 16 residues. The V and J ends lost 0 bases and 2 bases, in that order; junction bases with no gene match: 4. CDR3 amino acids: CASSQDMGQGNYGYTF. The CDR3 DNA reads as TGTGCCAGCAGCCAAGATATGGGACAGGGAAACTATGGCTACACCTTC.

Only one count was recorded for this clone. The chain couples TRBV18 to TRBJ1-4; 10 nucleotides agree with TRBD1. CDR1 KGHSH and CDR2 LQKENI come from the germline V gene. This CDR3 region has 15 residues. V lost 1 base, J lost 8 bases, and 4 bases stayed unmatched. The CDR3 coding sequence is TGTGCCAGCTCACCACTGGGACAGGGGTCGGAAAAACTGTTTTTT. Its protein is CASSPLGQGSEKLFF. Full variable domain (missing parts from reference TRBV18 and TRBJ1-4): NAGVMQNPRHLVRRRGQEARLRCSPMKGHSHVYWYRQLPEEGLKFMVYLQKENIIDESGMPKERFSAEFPKEGPSILRIQQVVRGDSAAYFCASSPLGQGSEKLFFGSGTQLSVL.

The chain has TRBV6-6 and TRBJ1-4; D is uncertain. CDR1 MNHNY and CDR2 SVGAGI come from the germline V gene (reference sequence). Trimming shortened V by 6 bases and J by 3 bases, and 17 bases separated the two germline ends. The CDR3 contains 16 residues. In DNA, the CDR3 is TGTGCCAGCAGCTACGGGCCGGGCCGTGCTAATGAAAAACTGTTTTTT. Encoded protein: CASSYGPGRANEKLFF.

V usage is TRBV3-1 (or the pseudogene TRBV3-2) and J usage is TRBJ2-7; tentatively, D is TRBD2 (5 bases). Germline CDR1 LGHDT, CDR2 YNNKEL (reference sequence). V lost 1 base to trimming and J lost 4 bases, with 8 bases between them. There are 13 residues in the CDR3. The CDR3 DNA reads TGTGCCAGCAGCCAAGTTCCGGGGTACGAGCAGTACTTC. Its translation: CASSQVPGYEQYF.

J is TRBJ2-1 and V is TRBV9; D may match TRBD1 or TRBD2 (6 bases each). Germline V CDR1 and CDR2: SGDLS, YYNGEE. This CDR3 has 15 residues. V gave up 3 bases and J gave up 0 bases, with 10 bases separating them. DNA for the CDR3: TGTGCCAGCAGCGAAGGGGGGTACTCCTACAATGAGCAGTTCTTC. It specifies CASSEGGYSYNEQFF.

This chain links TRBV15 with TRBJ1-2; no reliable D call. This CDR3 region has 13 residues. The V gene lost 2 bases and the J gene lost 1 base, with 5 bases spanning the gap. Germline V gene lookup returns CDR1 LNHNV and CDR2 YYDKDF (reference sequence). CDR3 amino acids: CATSRQSNYGYTF. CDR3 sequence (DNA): TGTGCCACCAGCAGACAGAGTAACTATGGCTACACCTTC.

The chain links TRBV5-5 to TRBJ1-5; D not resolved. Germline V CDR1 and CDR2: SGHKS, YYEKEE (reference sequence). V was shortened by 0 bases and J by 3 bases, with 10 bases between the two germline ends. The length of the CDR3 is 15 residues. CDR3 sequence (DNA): TGTGCCAGCAGCTTGGCCGGGGTCGACAATCAGCCCCAGCATTTT. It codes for CASSLAGVDNQPQHF.